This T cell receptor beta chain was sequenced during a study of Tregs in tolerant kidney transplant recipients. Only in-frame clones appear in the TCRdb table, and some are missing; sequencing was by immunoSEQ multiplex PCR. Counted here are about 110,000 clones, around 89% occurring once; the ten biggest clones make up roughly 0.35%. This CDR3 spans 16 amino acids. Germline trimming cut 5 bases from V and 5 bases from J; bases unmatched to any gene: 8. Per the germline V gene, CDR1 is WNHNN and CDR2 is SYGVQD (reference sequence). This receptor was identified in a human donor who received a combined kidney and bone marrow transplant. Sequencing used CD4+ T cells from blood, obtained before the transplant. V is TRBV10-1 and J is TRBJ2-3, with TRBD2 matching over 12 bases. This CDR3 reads CASSLAGGPGVDTQYF. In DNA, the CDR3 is TGCGCCAGCAGTCTAGCGGGGGGGCCTGGAGTAGATACGCAGTATTTT.